These T cell receptor beta chains were read from a single sample in a study of blood T cells in healthy people across ages. TCRdb redid the calling of the 5' RACE reads with MiXCR, one entry per CDR3 protein. The table records around 1,700,000 distinct CDR3 sequences, 28% of them present only once. Material: blood. Receptors originate from a woman aged 25 to 39 in good health. CDR3s include the opening cysteine and the closing phenylalanine or tryptophan. Fields, in order: J gene, V gene, D gene, clone size, CDR3 protein, CDR3 DNA. D genes are given only for firm matches. Some rows mark clone size as missing; the rest say once, few, many or name a class of expanded clone.

J: TRBJ2-3
V: TRBV5-8
D: TRBD2
size: few
CDR3: CASSLERDYTDTQYF
DNA: TGTGCCAGCAGCTTGGAAAGGGACTACACAGATACGCAGTATTTT

J: TRBJ2-5
V: TRBV11-2
D: .
size: few
CDR3: CASSPKYGTQETQYF
DNA: TGTGCCAGCAGCCCGAAATATGGGACTCAAGAGACCCAGTACTTC

J: TRBJ1-1
V: TRBV7-2
D: TRBD1
size: few
CDR3: CASSFRDRDNEAFF
DNA: TGTGCCAGCAGCTTCCGGGACAGGGATAATGAAGCTTTCTTT

J: TRBJ1-2
V: TRBV7-2
D: TRBD1
size: .
CDR3: CASSFARGQGRGYTF
DNA: TGTGCCAGCAGCTTTGCCCGGGGACAGGGTAGGGGCTACACCTTC

J: TRBJ2-3
V: TRBV20-1
D: TRBD2
size: .
CDR3: CSARTARLAGGADTQYF
DNA: TGCAGTGCTCGAACAGCCCGGCTAGCGGGAGGGGCAGATACGCAGTATTTT

J: TRBJ1-2
V: TRBV4-3
D: TRBD1
size: few
CDR3: CASSPQGGTGYGYTF
DNA: TGCGCCAGCAGCCCCCAAGGGGGCACTGGCTATGGCTACACCTTC

J: TRBJ2-5
V: TRBV6-2/TRBV6-3
D: .
size: .
CDR3: CASSSREQETQYF
DNA: TGTGCCAGCAGTTCCCGCGAGCAAGAGACCCAGTACTTC

J: TRBJ2-6
V: TRBV30
D: .
size: few
CDR3: CAWRKAVRSGANVLTF
DNA: TGTGCCTGGAGAAAGGCTGTCCGCTCTGGGGCCAACGTCCTGACTTTC

J: TRBJ2-7
V: TRBV5-1
D: .
size: many
CDR3: CASSYRDAGNEEQYF
DNA: TGCGCCAGCAGCTACCGGGACGCCGGGAATGAGGAGCAGTACTTC

J: TRBJ1-3
V: TRBV20-1
D: .
size: .
CDR3: CSAKNEGNTIYF
DNA: TGCAGTGCCAAGAACGAGGGAAACACCATATATTTT

J: TRBJ2-7
V: TRBV5-1
D: .
size: many
CDR3: CASSVSRDDPYEQYF
DNA: TGCGCCAGCAGCGTATCCAGGGACGACCCCTACGAGCAGTACTTC

J: TRBJ2-6
V: TRBV6-2/TRBV6-3
D: .
size: many
CDR3: CASRDPSGPSGANVLTF
DNA: TGTGCCAGCAGGGACCCTTCGGGGCCCTCTGGGGCCAACGTCCTGACTTTC

J: TRBJ2-2
V: TRBV25-1
D: .
size: .
CDR3: CASSEQAGELFF
DNA: TGTGCCAGCAGTGAACAGGCCGGGGAGCTGTTTTTT

J: TRBJ2-1
V: TRBV5-1
D: .
size: .
CDR3: CASSLGTGSNHEQFF
DNA: TGCGCCAGCAGCTTGGGAACAGGGTCGAACCATGAGCAGTTCTTC

J: TRBJ2-3
V: TRBV2
D: .
size: many
CDR3: CASSRELRTDTQYF
DNA: TGTGCCAGCAGCAGGGAACTACGCACAGATACGCAGTATTTT

J: TRBJ2-3
V: TRBV9
D: .
size: .
CDR3: CASSVPGYTDTQYF
DNA: TGTGCCAGCAGCGTCCCCGGCTACACAGATACGCAGTATTTT

J: TRBJ1-4
V: TRBV29-1
D: TRBD1
size: .
CDR3: CSVPGQGNEKLFF
DNA: TGCAGCGTTCCGGGACAGGGGAATGAAAAACTGTTTTTT

J: TRBJ2-1
V: TRBV20-1
D: .
size: many
CDR3: CSARDIGKRTSNEQFF
DNA: TGCAGTGCTAGAGATATCGGCAAAAGGACCTCCAATGAGCAGTTCTTC

J: TRBJ1-1
V: TRBV20-1
D: .
size: few
CDR3: CSGEEAQNTEAFF
DNA: TGCAGTGGGGAAGAGGCCCAGAACACTGAAGCTTTCTTT

J: TRBJ2-1
V: TRBV5-1
D: .
size: few
CDR3: CASQLVHNEQFF
DNA: TGCGCCAGCCAATTGGTACACAATGAGCAGTTCTTC

J: TRBJ1-1
V: TRBV20-1
D: TRBD1
size: few
CDR3: CSARAPTGYQTEAFF
DNA: TGCAGTGCTAGAGCTCCGACAGGGTATCAAACTGAAGCTTTCTTT

J: TRBJ2-5
V: TRBV28
D: .
size: many
CDR3: CASRAKPFRVETQYF
DNA: TGTGCCAGCAGAGCGAAGCCCTTCCGCGTTGAGACCCAGTACTTC

J: TRBJ2-1
V: TRBV12-3/TRBV12-4
D: .
size: many
CDR3: CASSFGTGGEQFF
DNA: TGTGCCAGCAGTTTTGGGACTGGGGGTGAGCAGTTCTTC

J: TRBJ2-3
V: TRBV7-2
D: TRBD1
size: few
CDR3: CASSLVGTGGTDTQYF
DNA: TGTGCCAGCAGCTTAGTCGGGACAGGAGGAACAGATACGCAGTATTTT

J: TRBJ1-1
V: TRBV10-3
D: .
size: few
CDR3: CAISEDPVEKAFF
DNA: TGTGCCATCAGTGAGGATCCCGTTGAAAAAGCTTTCTTT

J: TRBJ1-2
V: TRBV12-3/TRBV12-4
D: .
size: .
CDR3: CASSPVLWYGYTF
DNA: TGTGCCAGCAGCCCAGTCCTGTGGTATGGCTACACCTTC